This T cell receptor (beta chain) was identified in a study of neoadjuvant anti-PD-1 for oral cavity cancer. Study overall: Patients without progression received a fourth nivolumab dose around day 43, then surgical resection on days 50-56.

The assay was immunoSEQ multiplex PCR, and TCRdb's table has in-frame clones only and misses some. The sample holds approximately 9,600 clones; about three fifths are singletons and the top ten take 3.5% to 4.5%. Documented time point: after neoadjuvant nivolumab, at surgical resection. This TCR was sampled from a person aged 40 to 85 with oral cavity squamous cell carcinoma. Specimen: PBMCs, collected after nivolumab (anti-PD-1) treatment.

CDR3 sequence (DNA): TGTGCCAGCAGCCCGTCAAGCACAGATACGCAGTATTTT. It is translated as CASSPSSTDTQYF. This chain uses TRBV5-4 with TRBJ2-3; D unclear. V shed 4 bases and J shed 0 bases, with 6 bases lying between them. The CDR3 has 13 residues. Germline values: CDR1 SGHNT, CDR2 YYREEE (reference sequence). The full variable domain, with the rest looked up from reference TRBV5-4 and TRBJ2-3, is ETGVTQSPTHLIKTRGQQVTLRCSSQSGHNTVSWYQQALGQGPQFIFQYYREEENGRGNFPPRFSGLQFPNYSSELNVNALELDDSALYLCASSPSSTDTQYFGPGTRLTVL.